The T cell receptor (beta chain) described here comes from a study of cytomegalovirus exposure and HLA in healthy donors. With 60 Vbeta and 13 Jbeta primers, the PCR was carried out. TCRdb's copy holds only in-frame clones and misses some; the assay was immunoSEQ multiplex PCR. The repertoire holds 90,000 to 150,000 clones, with 80% to 85% as singletons. Germline CDR1 and CDR2: SGHDN and FVKESK. The V gene lost 4 bases and the J gene lost 2 bases, with 8 bases spanning the gap. The CDR3 is 13 residues long. This clone appeared a single time. This rearrangement joins TRBV14 to TRBJ2-5; no definite D call. The clonotype comes from a woman aged 40 to 50 in good health and CMV-seronegative. Sequencing input: PBMCs. CDR3 sequence: CASSLILQETQYF. The CDR3, as DNA: TGTGCCAGCAGCCTTATATTGCAAGAGACCCAGTACTTC.